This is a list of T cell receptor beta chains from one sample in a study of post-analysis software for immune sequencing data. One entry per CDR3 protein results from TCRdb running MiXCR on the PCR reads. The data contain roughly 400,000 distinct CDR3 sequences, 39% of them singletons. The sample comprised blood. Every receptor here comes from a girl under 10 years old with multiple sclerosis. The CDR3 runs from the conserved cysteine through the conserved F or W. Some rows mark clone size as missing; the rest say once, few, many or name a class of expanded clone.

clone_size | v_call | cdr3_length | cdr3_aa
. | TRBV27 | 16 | CASSRRGGAFQETQYF
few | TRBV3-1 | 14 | CASSQVGEGTEAFF
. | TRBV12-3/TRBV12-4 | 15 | CASSAGTGSTTEAFF
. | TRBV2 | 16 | CASSVGWRRQTYEQYF
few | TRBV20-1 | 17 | CSASPGGRGSLRETQYF
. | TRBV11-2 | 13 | CASSRQDGRPQHF
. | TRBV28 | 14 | CASSLTMGPLEQFF
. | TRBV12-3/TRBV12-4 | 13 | CASQGTGVYEQYF
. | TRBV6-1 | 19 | CASNHPITSGRKSSYEQYF
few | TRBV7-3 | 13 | CASSLSAADTQYF